This T cell receptor (beta chain) was found in a study of T cell responses to AZD1222 COVID-19 vaccine. The study's findings and limits: Only 5 or 6 AZD1222 recipients were seropositive at baseline. Vaccine-related CD4 TCRs covered spike, predominating at 160-218 and 743-854. Clonal diversity may have been underestimated, and the donors were mostly white British, with more females than males.

This CDR3 is built from 20 residues. Trimming stripped 1 base from V and 4 bases from J, with 29 bases between. Per the germline V gene, CDR1 is KGHSH and CDR2 is LQKENI. The data were produced by immunoSEQ multiplex PCR, yet TCRdb's version contains in-frame clones alone and is incomplete. This table has tens of thousands of clones, 87% appearing once. Concerning this clone itself: Its target is unknown.

Second-dose schedules of about 4 or about 12 weeks were combined. The chain has TRBV18 and TRBJ2-7, with unresolved D. Specimen: peripheral blood, collected 28 days after the second AZD1222 dose. The sequence came from an adult who received the AZD1222 COVID-19 vaccine. CDR3: CASSPLGYATWNSNIYEQYF. DNA for the CDR3: TGTGCCAGCTCACCACTAGGTTACGCTACCTGGAACAGCAATATTTACGAGCAGTACTTC.